The 27 T cell receptor beta chains below were found in one sample sequenced in a study of cytomegalovirus exposure and HLA in healthy donors. Profiled with immunoSEQ multiplex PCR; TCRdb holds only in-frame clones, not every one. Here the sample spans 150,000 to 200,000 clones, roughly 80% being singletons. The sample was PBMCs. These receptors all come from a man aged 30 to 39 in good health and CMV-seropositive.

The V call is TRBV19, the J call TRBJ1-2; D is unresolved. CDR1 is LNHDA, CDR2 SQIVND, per germline (reference sequence). Trimming took 4 bases from V and 3 from J, leaving 12 bases between them. This CDR3 has 14 residues. CDR3 DNA: TGTGCCAGTAGTAGGTCCAGCGATCACTATGGCTACACCTTC. Translation gives CASSRSSDHYGYTF.

This chain links TRBV4-1 with TRBJ2-1, with D tentatively TRBD1 (6 bases). CDR3 length: 18 residues. From germline, CDR1 is MGHRA and CDR2 YSYEKL. V lost 0 bases, J lost 7 bases, and 22 bases lay in between. CDR3 loop: CASSQDRGADRHLNEQFF. CDR3 in DNA: TGCGCCAGCAGCCAAGACAGGGGAGCAGACAGGCATCTTAATGAGCAGTTCTTC.

The chain employs TRBV28 and TRBJ2-2; D remains unclear. The CDR3 covers 11 residues. CDR1 MDHEN and CDR2 SYDVKM come from the germline V gene. Trimming pared 5 bases from V and 7 bases from J, leaving 5 bases between. CDR3 sequence (DNA): TGTGCCAGCAGTGTTCGCGGGGAGCTGTTTTTT. This sequence encodes CASSVRGELFF.

J is TRBJ2-3 and V is TRBV7-9; TRBD2 matches at 7 bases. Germline CDR1 reads SEHNR; CDR2 reads FQNEAQ (reference sequence). Germline trimming cut 3 bases from V and 2 bases from J; bases unmatched to any gene: 2. The CDR3 length is 14 residues. Here the CDR3 reads CASSFSGHTDTQYF. DNA for the CDR3: TGTGCCAGCAGCTTTAGCGGGCACACAGATACGCAGTATTTT.

The chain links TRBV9 to TRBJ2-1; 10 bases match TRBD2. V trimming: 3 bases; J trimming: 7 bases; junction bases outside the gene matches: 4. This CDR3 is 14 amino acids long. The germline CDR1 and CDR2 sequences are SGDLS and YYNGEE. This CDR3 reads CASSGRTSGNEQFF. CDR3 nucleotides: TGTGCCAGCAGCGGTAGGACTAGCGGTAATGAGCAGTTCTTC.

The genes are TRBV5-1 and TRBJ2-7, with D maybe TRBD2 (5 bases). Germline CDR1 SGHRS, CDR2 YFSETQ. Trimming removed 4 bases from V and 1 base from J, with 15 bases in between. There are 15 residues in the CDR3. The CDR3 spells CASSRDYRLSYEQYF. CDR3 sequence (DNA): TGCGCCAGCAGCCGCGACTACCGGCTATCCTACGAGCAGTACTTC.

The chain carries TRBV7-8 and TRBJ2-7; 7 bases are a match to TRBD2. The germline gives CDR1 SGHVS, CDR2 FQNEAQ. V was pared by 3 bases and J by 2 bases, with 13 bases of the junction left unmatched. The CDR3 totals 17 residues. This CDR3 reads CASSFGHTLAETYEQYF. Here the CDR3 DNA reads TGTGCCAGCAGCTTTGGACATACGCTAGCGGAGACCTACGAGCAGTACTTC.

This chain uses TRBV11-2 with TRBJ2-2; D ambiguous. Germline loops: CDR1 SGHAT, CDR2 FQNNGV. The CDR3 has 13 amino acids. With 5 bases removed from V and 7 bases from J, the gap between germline ends came to 11 bases. CDR3: CASSPLLRGELFF. CDR3 in DNA: TGTGCCAGCAGCCCACTTCTCCGCGGGGAGCTGTTTTTT.

The V gene is TRBV7-2, the J gene TRBJ1-2, with D possibly matching TRBD1 (5 bases). The V gene's germline CDR1 is SGHTA and CDR2 FQGNSA. The V and J ends lost 5 bases and 7 bases respectively, with 11 bases between them. CDR3 length: 12 residues. In DNA form, the CDR3 reads TGTGCCAGCAGCCCTACGGGGGGTGGCTACACCTTC. Translation: CASSPTGGGYTF.

The chain employs TRBV27 and TRBJ2-5; tentatively, D is TRBD1 (5 bases). Between the trimmed V and J ends, which lost 9 bases and 5 bases, there was a span of 22 bases. The V gene's germline CDR1 is MNHEY and CDR2 SMNVEV (reference sequence). This CDR3 has 15 amino acids. The DNA for the CDR3 is TGTGCCAGAGGGGCCGAACAGTTCCGGTCGGAGACCCAGTACTTC. This translates into CARGAEQFRSETQYF.

This chain joins TRBV2 and TRBJ2-2, with TRBD2 identical over 7 bases. The V segment lost 6 bases and the J segment 2 bases; nucleotides outside the gene matches: 6. The CDR3 consists of 15 residues. Germline CDR1 SNHLY, CDR2 FYNNEI. The CDR3, as DNA: TGTGCCAGCAGGAGAACTAGCGTTAACACCGGGGAGCTGTTTTTT. This sequence encodes CASRRTSVNTGELFF.

This sequence joins TRBV28 and TRBJ2-5, with a possible D match to TRBD2 (6 bases). Per the germline V gene, CDR1 is MDHEN and CDR2 is SYDVKM. Trimming removed 1 base at V and 9 bases at J, with 9 bases between. The CDR3 covers 12 residues. The CDR3: CASSLFWEAQYF. The CDR3 DNA is TGTGCCAGCAGTTTATTCTGGGAGGCCCAGTACTTC.

This clone was counted once. The chain uses TRBV2 and TRBJ2-1; a possible D gene is TRBD2 (7 bases). CDR3 size: 16 residues. CDR1 is SNHLY and CDR2 is FYNNEI in the germline V gene. V was cut by 8 bases and J by 0 bases, with 17 bases left in between. CDR3 sequence (DNA): TGTGCCAGCCGAGGGGGGGCGGGACTCTCCTACAATGAGCAGTTCTTC. It translates to CASRGGAGLSYNEQFF.

This clone showed up just once. The gene calls are TRBV5-4 and TRBJ1-2; possible D gene TRBD1, 5 bases. The CDR3 extends over 14 amino acids. Germline values: CDR1 SGHNT, CDR2 YYREEE (reference sequence). Trimming took 0 bases from V and 3 from J, leaving 9 bases between them. CDR3 in DNA: TGTGCCAGCAGCTTGGGTGGGGGGTACTATGGCTACACCTTC. This encodes CASSLGGGYYGYTF.

CDR3 coding DNA: TGCAGCGTTGAAGAAGGGGGATACAATGAGCAGTTCTTC. Residues: CSVEEGGYNEQFF. This rearrangement joins TRBV29-1 to TRBJ2-1; maybe TRBD1 (6 bases). Germline CDR1 reads SQVTM; CDR2 reads ANQGSEA. V lost 0 bases and J 4 bases, leaving 7 bases between the germline ends. The CDR3 is made up of 13 amino acids.

V and J are TRBV5-1 and TRBJ2-7; 11 bases agree with TRBD2. The CDR3 runs 15 residues. Per germline, CDR1 SGHRS and CDR2 YFSETQ. V was clipped by 4 bases and J by 2 bases; unmatched bases: 5. The CDR3 spells CASSPQTSGTYEQYF. DNA for the CDR3: TGCGCCAGCAGCCCACAGACTAGCGGGACCTACGAGCAGTACTTC. The full variable domain, rest sourced from reference TRBV5-1 and TRBJ2-7, is KAGVTQTPRYLIKTRGQQVTLSCSPISGHRSVSWYQQTPGQGLQFLFEYFSETQRNKGNFPGRFSGRQFSNSRSEMNVSTLELGDSALYLCASSPQTSGTYEQYFGPGTRLTVT.

The rearrangement links TRBV7-2 to TRBJ2-6; D might be TRBD2 (5 bases). Germline loops: CDR1 SGHTA, CDR2 FQGNSA. The CDR3 is made up of 15 amino acids. Trimming left V 5 bases short and J 0 bases short, with 8 bases between. The chain's CDR3 is CASSRDYSGANVLTF. CDR3 nucleotides: TGTGCCAGCAGCCGGGATTACTCTGGGGCCAACGTCCTGACTTTC.

The chain recombines TRBV19 with TRBJ2-3; 7 bases line up with TRBD2. CDR1 is LNHDA, CDR2 SQIVND, per germline (reference sequence). The CDR3 is 13 residues long. V trimming: 6 bases; J trimming: 1 base; junction bases outside the gene matches: 1. The CDR3 spells CASRSGGTDTQYF. The CDR3 region has the DNA TGTGCCAGTAGAAGCGGGGGCACAGATACGCAGTATTTT.

The rearrangement uses TRBV7-9 and TRBJ1-4, with a weak D call TRBD1 (5 bases). The V gene's germline CDR1 is SEHNR and CDR2 FQNEAQ (reference sequence). V was shortened by 3 bases and J by 4 bases, with 9 bases between the two germline ends. The CDR3 extends over 14 amino acids. The DNA for the CDR3 is TGTGCCAGCAGCTTGGGGGGGAATAATGAAAAACTGTTTTTT. This translates into CASSLGGNNEKLFF. The full variable domain, completed using reference TRBV7-9 and TRBJ1-4, is DTGVSQNPRHKITKRGQNVTFRCDPISEHNRLYWYRQTLGQGPEFLTYFQNEAQLEKSRLLSDRFSAERPKGSFSTLEIQRTEQGDSAMYLCASSLGGNNEKLFFGSGTQLSVL.

This rearrangement joins TRBV28 to TRBJ2-7; 7 positions match TRBD1. V gave up 6 bases and J gave up 1 base; unmatched junction bases: 6. Per the germline V gene, CDR1 is MDHEN and CDR2 is SYDVKM. There are 14 residues in the CDR3. CDR3 in amino acids: CASSQQGPSYEQYF. CDR3 DNA sequence: TGTGCCAGCAGCCAACAGGGGCCTTCCTACGAGCAGTACTTC.

In its sample, this clone was seen a few times. This chain joins TRBV6-6 and TRBJ1-5, with D uncertain. The V and J ends lost 2 bases and 7 bases respectively, with 9 bases between them. CDR3 length: 13 amino acids. Germline CDR1 is MNHNY and CDR2 is SVGAGI (reference sequence). This CDR3 is CASSYTSGQPQHF. The CDR3 DNA follows: TGTGCCAGCAGTTACACCAGCGGGCAGCCCCAGCATTTT.

The chain's CDR3 is CASSPNPAAAYNEQFF. The DNA for the CDR3 is TGTGCCAGCAGCCCCAATCCGGCGGCCGCCTACAATGAGCAGTTCTTC. V usage is TRBV7-2 and J usage is TRBJ2-1, with D uncertain. The CDR3 covers 16 residues. V was shortened by 5 bases and J by 2 bases, with 16 bases between the two germline ends. Germline assignment: CDR1 SGHTA and CDR2 FQGNSA.

The V gene is TRBV7-8, the J gene TRBJ1-5; D gene unclear. The CDR3 is 16 residues long. Germline V lookup: CDR1 SGHVS, CDR2 FQNEAQ. The germline V and J ends were trimmed by 4 bases and 8 bases, with 21 bases remaining between them. The CDR3 sequence is CASSSRPGRGVEPQHF. The CDR3 nucleotides read TGTGCCAGCAGCTCGAGGCCGGGGAGAGGAGTGGAGCCCCAGCATTTT.

This sequence joins TRBV7-8 and TRBJ2-1; TRBD2 agrees at 7 bases. V dropped 5 bases and J dropped 4; count of bases not matched to a gene: 11. The germline CDR1 and CDR2 sequences are SGHVS and FQNEAQ. The CDR3 is made up of 16 amino acids. CDR3 in DNA: TGTGCCAGCAGCCGGGTTGTGGGAGGGACTTACAATGAGCAGTTCTTC. This codes for CASSRVVGGTYNEQFF. Based on the CDR3 plus reference TRBV7-8 and TRBJ2-1, the full variable domain is GAGVSQSPRYKVAKRGQDVALRCDPISGHVSLFWYQQALGQGPEFLTYFQNEAQLDKSGLPSDRFFAERPEGSVSTLKIQRTQQEDSAVYLCASSRVVGGTYNEQFFGPGTRLTVL.

This clone occurred once. This chain joins TRBV28 and TRBJ2-5; 7 nucleotides match TRBD2. Germline lookup yields CDR1 MDHEN and CDR2 SYDVKM. The CDR3 is 12 amino acids. With V trimmed by 5 bases and J by 13 bases, 10 bases remained unmatched. CDR3 loop: CASSLGGVTPYF. The CDR3 DNA follows: TGTGCCAGCAGTCTTGGGGGGGTTACGCCGTACTTC.

This clone was seen once. The chain employs TRBV7-6 and TRBJ1-5; 8 nucleotides agree with TRBD1. The CDR3 length is 15 residues. The V and J ends lost 5 bases and 4 bases, in that order; junction bases with no gene match: 7. The germline CDR1 and CDR2 sequences are SGHVS and FNYEAQ. The CDR3, as DNA: TGTGCCAGCAGCCCCGGACAGGGATCAAATCAGCCCCAGCATTTT. This sequence encodes CASSPGQGSNQPQHF.

The rearrangement links TRBV6-6 to TRBJ1-5, with 10 bases aligning to TRBD1. Germline CDR1 is MNHNY and CDR2 is SVGAGI (reference sequence). V lost 2 bases and J lost 3; bases outside the gene matches: 4. This CDR3 region has 16 residues. The CDR3 loop reads CASSYPDRGDNQPQHF. The CDR3 DNA sequence: TGTGCCAGCAGTTACCCGGACAGGGGGGACAATCAGCCCCAGCATTTT.